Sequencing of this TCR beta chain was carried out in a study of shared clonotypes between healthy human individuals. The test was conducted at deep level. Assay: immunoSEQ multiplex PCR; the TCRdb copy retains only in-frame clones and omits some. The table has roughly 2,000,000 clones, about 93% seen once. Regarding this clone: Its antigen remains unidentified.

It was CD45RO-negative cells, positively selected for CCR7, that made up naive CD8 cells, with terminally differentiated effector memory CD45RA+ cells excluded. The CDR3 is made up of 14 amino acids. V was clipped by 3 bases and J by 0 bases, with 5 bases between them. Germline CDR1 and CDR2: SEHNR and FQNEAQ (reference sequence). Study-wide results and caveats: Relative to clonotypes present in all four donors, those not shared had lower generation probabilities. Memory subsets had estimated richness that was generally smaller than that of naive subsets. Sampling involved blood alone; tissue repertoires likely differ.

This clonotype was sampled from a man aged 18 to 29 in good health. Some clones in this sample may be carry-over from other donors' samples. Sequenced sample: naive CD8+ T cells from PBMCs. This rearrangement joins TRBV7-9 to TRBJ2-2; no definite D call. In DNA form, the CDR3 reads TGTGCCAGCAGCTTTGGGACGAACACCGGGGAGCTGTTTTTT. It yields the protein CASSFGTNTGELFF.